This TCR beta chain was identified in a study of T cell changes during pregnancy in multiple sclerosis. This CDR3 has 15 amino acids. Germline V CDR1 and CDR2: MDHEN, SYDVKM. V gave up 5 bases and J gave up 7 bases; unmatched junction bases: 10. The assay was immunoSEQ multiplex PCR, and TCRdb's table has in-frame clones only and misses some. This table holds nearly 110,000 clones, less than 95% found once. The gene calls are TRBV28 and TRBJ2-7; TRBD2 matches 11 bases. The sequenced sample was peripheral blood, obtained after pregnancy. The receptor was isolated from a female donor with multiple sclerosis, enrolled in a pregnancy study. The CDR3 bases are TGTGCCAGCAGTACCCGGGCCCTAGCGGGAGGAGAGCAGTACTTC. Residues: CASSTRALAGGEQYF.